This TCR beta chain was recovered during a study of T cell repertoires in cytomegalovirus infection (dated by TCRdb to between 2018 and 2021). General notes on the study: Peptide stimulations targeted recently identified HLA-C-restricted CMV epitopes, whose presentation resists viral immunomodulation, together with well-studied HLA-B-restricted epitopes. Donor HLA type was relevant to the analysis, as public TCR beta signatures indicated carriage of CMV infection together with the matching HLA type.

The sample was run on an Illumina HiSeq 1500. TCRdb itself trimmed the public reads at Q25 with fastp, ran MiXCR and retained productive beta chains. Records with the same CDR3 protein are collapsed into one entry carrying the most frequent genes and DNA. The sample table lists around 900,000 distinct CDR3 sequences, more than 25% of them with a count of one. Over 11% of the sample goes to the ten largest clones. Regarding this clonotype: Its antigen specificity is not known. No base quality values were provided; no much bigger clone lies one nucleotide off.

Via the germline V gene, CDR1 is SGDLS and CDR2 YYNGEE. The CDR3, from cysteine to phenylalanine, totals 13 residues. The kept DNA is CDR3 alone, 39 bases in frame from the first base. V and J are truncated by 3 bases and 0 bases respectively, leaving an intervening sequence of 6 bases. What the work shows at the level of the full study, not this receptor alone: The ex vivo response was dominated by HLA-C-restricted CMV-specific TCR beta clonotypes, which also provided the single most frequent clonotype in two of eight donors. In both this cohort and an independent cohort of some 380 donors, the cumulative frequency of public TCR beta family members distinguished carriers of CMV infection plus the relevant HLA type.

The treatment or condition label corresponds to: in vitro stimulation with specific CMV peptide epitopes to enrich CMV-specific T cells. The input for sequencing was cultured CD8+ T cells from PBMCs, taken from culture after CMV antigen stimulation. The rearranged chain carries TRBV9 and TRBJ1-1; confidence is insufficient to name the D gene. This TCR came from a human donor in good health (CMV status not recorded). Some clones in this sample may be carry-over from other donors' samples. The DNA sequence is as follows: TGTGCCAGCAGCGCAAGGGTGAACACTGAAGCTTTCTTT. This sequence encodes CASSARVNTEAFF.